The 19 T cell receptor beta chains reported below all come from one sample, sequenced in a study of early T cells in non-severe SARS-CoV-2 infection. TCRdb reprocessed the 5' RACE reads via MiXCR and lists one record per CDR3 protein. This table has 74,000 or so distinct CDR3 sequences, roughly 12% appearing once. Sequenced sample: whole blood. The receptors here all came from an adult who was a healthcare worker with PCR-confirmed SARS-CoV-2 infection or an uninfected control (not recorded which).

In its sample, this clonotype was seen many times. The chain combines TRBV12-3 or TRBV12-4 with TRBJ2-7, with D perhaps matching TRBD1 (6 bases). CDR3 length: 14 amino acids. The V and J ends lost 6 bases and 6 bases respectively, with 18 bases between them. The CDR3 here is CASSEGGRLVEQYF. The CDR3 DNA reads TGTGCCAGCAGCGAAGGGGGAAGGCTGGTCGAGCAGTACTTC.

The V call is TRBV28, the J call TRBJ2-4; perhaps TRBD2 as D (5 bases). CDR3 length: 14 amino acids. Germline V lookup: CDR1 MDHEN, CDR2 SYDVKM. V lost 3 bases to trimming and J lost 2 bases, with 8 bases between them. CDR3 residues: CASSLAGTKNIQYF. The DNA of the CDR3 is TGTGCCAGCAGTTTGGCCGGGACCAAAAACATTCAGTACTTC.

The chain has TRBV5-1 and TRBJ2-1; TRBD1 aligns across 8 bases. There are 14 residues in the CDR3. Looked up from germline, CDR1 is SGHRS and CDR2 is YFSETQ. The V gene end was trimmed by 3 bases and the J gene end by 3 bases; junction bases not matched to a gene: 2. In DNA form, the CDR3 reads TGCGCCAGCAGCTCAGGACAGGGCTACAATGAGCAGTTCTTC. This codes for CASSSGQGYNEQFF.

The chain recombines TRBV6-6 with TRBJ2-5; 12 bases are shared with TRBD2. The CDR3 has 16 amino acids. V lost 6 bases to trimming and J lost 2 bases; unmatched junction nucleotides: 7. The germline gives CDR1 MNHNY, CDR2 SVGAGI (reference sequence). The CDR3 bases are TGTGCCAGCAGCCGTACTAGCGGGGGGCATCAAGAGACCCAGTACTTC. The encoded protein is CASSRTSGGHQETQYF.

V gene TRBV7-2 combines with J gene TRBJ2-5, with a weak D call TRBD1 (6 bases). CDR3 length: 14 amino acids. CDR1 and CDR2 from the germline V gene are SGHTA and FQGNSA. The ends were cut back, 5 bases at V and 4 bases at J, with 14 bases in the middle. CDR3 in amino acids: CASSRQVTSETQYF. DNA for the CDR3: TGTGCCAGCAGCCGACAGGTCACCTCAGAGACCCAGTACTTC.

The sample holds many counts of this clonotype. V gene TRBV6-1 combines with J gene TRBJ1-1; D remains ambiguous. V gave up 5 bases and J gave up 7 bases, with 5 bases separating them. CDR1 MNHNS and CDR2 SASEGT come from the germline V gene. This CDR3 comprises 10 residues. The CDR3 DNA reads TGTGCCAGCAGTCTATATGAAGCTTTCTTT. As protein: CASSLYEAFF.

The sample holds a few counts of this clonotype. This chain uses TRBV28 with TRBJ1-1; TRBD1 might be the D (6 bases). Between the trimmed V and J ends, which lost 8 bases and 1 base, there was a span of 11 bases. The CDR3 consists of 13 residues. The germline V gene encodes CDR1 MDHEN and CDR2 SYDVKM. This chain's CDR3 is CASRGQSNTEAFF. The CDR3 nucleotides read TGTGCCAGCCGCGGACAGTCGAACACTGAAGCTTTCTTT.

A note on this clonotype: Since the CDR3 does not end with the conserved phenylalanine or tryptophan, this likely comes from a read error. Because the CDR3's place on the DNA is in doubt, the DNA is left out and the CDR3 is given as listed by TCRdb. The CDR3 sequence: CASSQDWTGPT. V and J are TRBV4-2 and TRBJ1-1; the listed D gene, TRBD1, was not tested against the DNA. A total of 11 residues make up the CDR3, ends included. The germline gives CDR1 LGHNA, CDR2 YNFKEQ.

The rearrangement links TRBV10-3 to TRBJ2-7; D unresolved. Trimming left V 0 bases short and J 3 bases short, with 9 bases between. Germline assignment: CDR1 ENHRY and CDR2 SYGVKD. The CDR3 has 14 amino acids. CDR3 DNA sequence: TGTGCCATCAGTGAGTCCCCGGGTAACTACGAGCAGTACTTC. It translates to CAISESPGNYEQYF.

The chain links TRBV5-6 to TRBJ2-3; maybe TRBD2 (7 bases). Trimming cost V 0 bases and J 8 bases, with 19 bases left between them. Germline V CDR1 and CDR2: SGHDT, YYEEEE. This CDR3 contains 16 residues. This chain's CDR3 is CASSLVYGGPGGTQYF. CDR3 bases: TGTGCCAGCAGCTTGGTTTACGGGGGGCCCGGTGGTACGCAGTATTTT.

The chain is built from TRBV7-9 and TRBJ1-1; tentative D call: TRBD1 (5 bases). CDR3 size: 13 residues. CDR1 SEHNR and CDR2 FQNEAQ come from the germline V gene (reference sequence). Trimming took off 3 bases at V and 5 bases at J, with 10 bases between the two ends. CDR3 in amino acids: CASSLPTATEAFF. The CDR3 nucleotides are TGTGCCAGCAGCTTGCCGACAGCAACTGAAGCTTTCTTT.

This clonotype was seen many times. The chain carries TRBV12-3 or TRBV12-4 and TRBJ2-1; perhaps TRBD2 as D (7 bases). V was clipped by 3 bases and J by 9 bases, with 18 bases between them. This CDR3 comprises 15 residues. CDR3 DNA sequence: TGTGCCAGCAGTTTCGGGTTACGGGGGGACACTGAGCAGTTCTTC. This gives the protein CASSFGLRGDTEQFF.

This clonotype was detected ten times or more. The CDR3 is CASSLSWGAQETQYF. The CDR3 DNA sequence: TGTGCCAGCAGTTTATCTTGGGGGGCCCAGGAGACCCAGTACTTC. The V call is TRBV27, the J call TRBJ2-5, with D possibly being TRBD1 or TRBD2 (6 bases each). Trimming took 0 bases from V and 5 from J, leaving 13 bases between them. The CDR3 contains 15 residues. The germline V gene encodes CDR1 MNHEY and CDR2 SMNVEV (reference sequence).

This clonotype was seen only a few times. This CDR3 is CASARNRREGFSYEQYF. CDR3 coding DNA: TGTGCCAGCGCCCGAAATCGGCGGGAGGGATTCTCCTACGAGCAGTACTTC. The chain couples TRBV2 to TRBJ2-7; 9 bases align to TRBD2. Germline assignment: CDR1 SNHLY and CDR2 FYNNEI. The CDR3 spans 17 residues. With V trimmed by 8 bases and J by 0 bases, 14 bases remained unmatched.

This clonotype was recorded a few times. This rearrangement joins TRBV10-3 to TRBJ1-1, with a weak D call TRBD1 (6 bases). CDR1 and CDR2 from the germline V gene are ENHRY and SYGVKD. This CDR3 region has 14 residues. V was cut by 2 bases and J by 1 base, with 8 bases left in between. CDR3 DNA: TGTGCCATCAGTGAGGACAGGACGAACACTGAAGCTTTCTTT. Protein: CAISEDRTNTEAFF.

This clonotype was seen at least ten times. The chain couples TRBV18 to TRBJ2-7, with no clear D. The CDR3 runs 11 residues. V lost 2 bases to trimming and J lost 6 bases, with 5 bases between them. CDR1 is KGHSH, CDR2 LQKENI, per germline. Here the CDR3 reads CASSPGSEQYF. The CDR3 DNA reads TGTGCCAGCTCACCAGGATCCGAGCAGTACTTC.

V gene TRBV6-5 combines with J gene TRBJ2-7; D is unclear. Germline V gives CDR1 MNHEY, CDR2 SVGAGI. CDR3 length: 14 residues. V was pared by 0 bases and J by 0 bases, with 6 bases between. As DNA, the CDR3 is TGTGCCAGCAGTTACTCAGAGAGCTCCTACGAGCAGTACTTC. Residues: CASSYSESSYEQYF.

This clonotype has more than one count but fewer than ten. The chain is built from TRBV29-1 and TRBJ2-3, with a weak D call TRBD1 (5 bases). Looked up from germline, CDR1 is SQVTM and CDR2 is ANQGSEA. This CDR3 region has 14 residues. V gave up 6 bases and J gave up 2 bases, with 15 bases separating them. CDR3 DNA sequence: TGCAGCGTGCATCGGAAGACAGTCACAGATACGCAGTATTTT. Protein sequence: CSVHRKTVTDTQYF.

The gene calls are TRBV7-2 and TRBJ1-2; D perhaps matches TRBD1 (6 bases). The CDR3 length is 14 residues. The V gene's germline CDR1 is SGHTA and CDR2 FQGNSA. The V and J ends lost 1 base and 4 bases respectively, with 10 bases between them. The CDR3 is CASSLGTGFYGYTF. The CDR3 DNA reads TGTGCCAGCAGCTTAGGAACAGGGTTCTATGGCTACACCTTC.